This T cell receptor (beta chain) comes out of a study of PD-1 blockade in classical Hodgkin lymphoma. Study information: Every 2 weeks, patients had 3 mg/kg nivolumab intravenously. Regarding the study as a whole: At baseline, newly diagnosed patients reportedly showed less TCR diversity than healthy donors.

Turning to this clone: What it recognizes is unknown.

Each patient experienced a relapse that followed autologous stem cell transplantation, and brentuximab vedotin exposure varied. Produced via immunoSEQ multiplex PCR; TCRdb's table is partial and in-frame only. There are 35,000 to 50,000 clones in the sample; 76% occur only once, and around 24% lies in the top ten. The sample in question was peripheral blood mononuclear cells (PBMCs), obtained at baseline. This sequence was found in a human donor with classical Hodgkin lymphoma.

The CDR3 nucleotides read TGCAGCGTCCAGGGGTTGGGCACAGATACGCAGTATTTT. The encoded protein is CSVQGLGTDTQYF. The chain uses TRBV29-1 and TRBJ2-3, with D perhaps matching TRBD1 (6 bases). V lost 6 bases and J lost 1, with 11 bases in between. Per germline, CDR1 SQVTM and CDR2 ANQGSEA. The CDR3 runs 13 residues.